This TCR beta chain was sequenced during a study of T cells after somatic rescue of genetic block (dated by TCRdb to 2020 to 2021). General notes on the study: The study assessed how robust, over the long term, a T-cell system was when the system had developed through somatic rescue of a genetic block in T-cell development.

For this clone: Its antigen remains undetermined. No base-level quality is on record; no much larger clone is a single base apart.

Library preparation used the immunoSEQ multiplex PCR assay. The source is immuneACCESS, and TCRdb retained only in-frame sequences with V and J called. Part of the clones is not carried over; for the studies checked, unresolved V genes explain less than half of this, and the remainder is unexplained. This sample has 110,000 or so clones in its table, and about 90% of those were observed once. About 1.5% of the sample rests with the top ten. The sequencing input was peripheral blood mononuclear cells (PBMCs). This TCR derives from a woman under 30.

The CDR3 here reads CASSPGTTNEKLFF. The DNA reads TGCGCCAGCAGCCCGGGGACGACTAATGAAAAACTGTTTTTT. Recombination joined TRBV5-1 with TRBJ1-4; the D region possibly corresponds to TRBD1 (5 bases align). At the junction V is shortened by 4 bases and J by 2 bases, with 9 bases in between. The CDR3, cysteine through phenylalanine, is 14 amino acids long. This entry keeps only the CDR3 DNA: 42 bases, framed from base 1. In the germline V gene, CDR1 corresponds to SGHRS and CDR2 to YFSETQ.